This is a list of T cell receptor beta chains from one sample in a study of blood T cell repertoires in COVID-19. The table came from immunoSEQ multiplex PCR; TCRdb's copy has only in-frame clones and leaves some out. The sample shows roughly 130,000 clones, 80% of them seen only once. The sample comprised peripheral blood. The source of these receptors is a man aged 70-80 years with acute or convalescent COVID-19. The CDR3 runs from the conserved cysteine through the conserved F or W. The D gene is left open where the match is weak. Some rows have no size entry. The others give once, few or many, or a class for an expanded clone.

D: TRBD1
V: TRBV5-5
size: .
J: TRBJ1-1
CDR3: CASSLGAGGGTEAFF
DNA: TGTGCCAGCAGCTTGGGTGCAGGGGGAGGAACTGAAGCTTTCTTT

D: TRBD1
V: TRBV5-4
size: .
J: TRBJ1-2
CDR3: CASSPAGTGNYGYTF
DNA: TGTGCCAGCAGCCCGGCCGGGACAGGGAACTATGGCTACACCTTC

D: TRBD1
V: TRBV30
size: medium-sized
J: TRBJ1-6
CDR3: CACTRSGTGINSPLHF
DNA: TGTGCCTGTACGAGGTCGGGGACAGGGATTAATTCACCCCTCCACTTT

D: TRBD1
V: TRBV19
size: .
J: TRBJ2-7
CDR3: CASSIGTGPYEQYF
DNA: TGTGCCAGTAGTATAGGGACAGGGCCCTACGAGCAGTACTTC

D: TRBD1
V: TRBV6-5
size: .
J: TRBJ2-7
CDR3: CASRRPGTGHYEQYF
DNA: TGTGCCAGCAGAAGACCCGGGACAGGCCACTACGAGCAGTACTTC

D: TRBD2
V: TRBV3-1/TRBV3-2
size: .
J: TRBJ2-2
CDR3: CASSHSGTSGENTGELFF
DNA: TGTGCCAGCAGCCACTCCGGGACTAGCGGGGAGAACACCGGGGAGCTGTTTTTT

D: TRBD1
V: TRBV19
size: .
J: TRBJ1-2
CDR3: CASSFDRGVSGYTF
DNA: TGTGCCAGTAGTTTCGACAGGGGGGTTTCTGGCTACACCTTC

D: .
V: TRBV10-3
size: .
J: TRBJ2-4
CDR3: CAISEPLGSAKNIQYF
DNA: TGTGCCATCAGTGAGCCCCTAGGTTCTGCCAAAAACATTCAGTACTTC

D: TRBD2
V: TRBV18
size: .
J: TRBJ2-3
CDR3: CASRMTSTTDTQYF
DNA: TGTGCCAGCCGAATGACTAGCACCACAGATACGCAGTATTTT

D: TRBD1
V: TRBV3-1/TRBV3-2
size: .
J: TRBJ1-1
CDR3: CASSGTGTRTEAFF
DNA: TGTGCCAGCAGCGGGACAGGGACTCGGACTGAAGCTTTCTTT

D: .
V: TRBV7-8
size: once
J: TRBJ2-7
CDR3: CASSLGRGITYEQYF
DNA: TGTGCCAGCAGCTTAGGAAGGGGAATAACCTACGAGCAGTACTTC